The rows below give T cell receptor beta chains drawn from one sample of a study of T cell repertoires in cytomegalovirus infection. TCRdb re-derived calls from the reads in MiXCR, one entry per CDR3 protein. Counted here are 550,000 to 850,000 distinct CDR3 sequences, about 30% occurring once; the ten biggest clones make up 15% to 20%. These receptors lack a known antigen. Sequenced here: cultured PBMCs, sampled from culture after CMV antigen stimulation. All receptors come from a human donor in good health (CMV status not recorded). Some clones in this sample may be carry-over from other donors' samples. CDR3s include the opening cysteine and the closing phenylalanine or tryptophan. D genes are given only for firm matches. Expanded clones are given a class, and other clones once, few, many or no size at all.

abundance,v_gene,j_gene,d_gene,CDR3aa,CDR3nt
NA,TRBV19,TRBJ1-4,TRBD1,CASGPTGNEKLFF,TGTGCCAGTGGCCCGACAGGGAATGAAAAACTGTTTTTT
NA,TRBV12-3/TRBV12-4,TRBJ2-5,TRBD2,CASGKRGGYETQYF,TGTGCCAGCGGAAAGCGGGGGGGCTACGAGACCCAGTACTTC
NA,TRBV19,TRBJ1-2,NA,CASSIWRDGYTF,TGTGCCAGTAGTATATGGCGTGATGGCTACACCTTC
NA,TRBV7-6,TRBJ2-3,NA,CAGRRPTSTDTQYF,TGTGCCGGCCGCCGCCCGACTAGCACAGATACGCAGTATTTT
NA,TRBV18,TRBJ1-1,NA,CASSRYNREKSTEAFF,TGTGCCAGCTCACGGTACAACAGGGAAAAGAGCACTGAAGCTTTCTTT
once,TRBV20-1,TRBJ2-5,NA,CSAGNFQETQYF,TGCAGTGCGGGGAATTTCCAAGAGACCCAGTACTTC
once,TRBV2,TRBJ2-7,TRBD2,CASNGLAGNYEQYF,TGTGCCAGCAATGGACTAGCGGGTAACTACGAGCAGTACTTC
few,TRBV5-4,TRBJ1-6,NA,CASSLVGGADNSPLHF,TGTGCCAGCAGCTTGGTGGGGGGCGCGGATAATTCACCCCTCCACTTT
NA,TRBV11-2,TRBJ2-3,TRBD2,CASSLAGGPLEDTQYF,TGTGCCAGCAGCCTAGCGGGGGGCCCCCTGGAGGATACGCAGTATTTT
few,TRBV28,TRBJ2-1,NA,CASSLNLRTKYNEQFF,TGTGCCAGCAGTCTTAATTTGAGGACTAAGTACAATGAGCAGTTCTTC
few,TRBV6-1,TRBJ1-4,NA,CASSESVVGGPTNEKLFF,TGTGCCAGCAGTGAAAGTGTGGTGGGTGGGCCAACTAATGAAAAACTGTTTTTT
NA,TRBV29-1,TRBJ2-5,NA,CSVGAGLETQYF,TGCAGCGTGGGGGCAGGGCTAGAGACCCAGTACTTC
few,TRBV14,TRBJ2-2,TRBD1,CASSQVTGTGELFF,TGTGCCAGCAGCCAGGTGACAGGGACCGGGGAGCTGTTTTTT
once,TRBV3-1,TRBJ2-3,NA,CASTVGRTDTQYF,TGTGCCAGCACGGTAGGACGCACAGATACGCAGTATTTT
NA,TRBV6-6,TRBJ2-1,NA,CASSYSGPPGEQFF,TGTGCCAGCAGTTATAGCGGTCCGCCGGGAGAGCAGTTCTTC
few,TRBV12-3/TRBV12-4,TRBJ1-2,NA,CASSPGRLSYGYTF,TGTGCCAGCAGTCCGGGACGTTTAAGCTATGGCTACACCTTC
NA,TRBV12-3/TRBV12-4,TRBJ2-1,TRBD2,CASSLGTRESIF,TGTGCCAGCAGTTTAGGGACTAGAGAATCCATCTTC
few,TRBV20-1,TRBJ2-3,TRBD2,CSALTSGRVDTQYF,TGCAGTGCTCTGACTAGCGGGAGGGTAGATACGCAGTATTTT
NA,TRBV28,TRBJ1-1,TRBD1,CASSLPYRGSTVTEAFF,TGTGCCAGCAGTTTACCCTACAGGGGCTCGACTGTCACTGAAGCTTTCTTT
many,TRBV7-9,TRBJ2-5,TRBD2,CASSSIGTSVGETQYF,TGTGCCAGCAGCTCCATTGGGACTAGCGTGGGAGAGACCCAGTACTTC
few,TRBV28,TRBJ2-1,TRBD2,CASSLAAGGTNEQFF,TGTGCCAGCAGTTTAGCGGCGGGGGGTACAAATGAGCAGTTCTTC
NA,TRBV5-4,TRBJ2-1,NA,CASSLGREGQFF,TGTGCCAGCAGCTTGGGCCGCGAGGGGCAGTTCTTC
NA,TRBV7-6,TRBJ2-7,NA,CASSSITGSKGYEQYF,TGTGCCAGCAGCTCCATCACAGGGTCCAAAGGCTACGAGCAGTACTTC
NA,TRBV27,TRBJ1-5,NA,CASSPRRRLNQPQHF,TGTGCCAGCAGTCCGAGGCGACGCCTCAATCAGCCCCAGCATTTT
few,TRBV4-3,TRBJ2-7,NA,CASSQDAGQDYEQYF,TGCGCCAGCAGCCAGGATGCAGGGCAGGATTACGAGCAGTACTTC
few,TRBV10-3,TRBJ2-1,NA,CAIRPTTQLGEQFF,TGTGCCATCAGACCGACTACTCAATTGGGTGAGCAGTTCTTC
few,TRBV12-3/TRBV12-4,TRBJ2-5,NA,CASSFGGGGLETQYF,TGTGCCAGCAGTTTTGGGGGAGGGGGCCTGGAGACCCAGTACTTC
few,TRBV12-3/TRBV12-4,TRBJ1-5,NA,CASRLGPPNQPQHF,TGTGCCAGCAGACTCGGGCCCCCTAATCAGCCCCAGCATTTT
NA,TRBV18,TRBJ2-1,NA,CASSPGPDNEQFF,TGTGCCAGCTCACCCGGCCCCGACAATGAGCAGTTCTTC
NA,TRBV4-1,TRBJ1-6,NA,CASSQEWPLGGGPHSPLHF,TGCGCCAGCAGCCAAGAATGGCCCCTCGGGGGAGGGCCGCATTCACCCCTCCACTTT
many,TRBV6-6,TRBJ1-4,NA,CASSPTNEKLFF,TGTGCCAGCAGCCCCACTAATGAAAAACTGTTTTTT
NA,TRBV7-6,TRBJ2-3,NA,CASQAEGDTQYF,TGTGCCAGCCAAGCGGAGGGGGATACGCAGTATTTT
few,TRBV28,TRBJ1-2,TRBD1,CASSRDLGQATNYGYTF,TGTGCCAGCAGCCGGGACTTAGGACAGGCTACTAACTATGGCTACACCTTC
NA,TRBV2,TRBJ2-5,TRBD2,CASSGRGREGQETQYF,TGTGCCAGCAGTGGGAGAGGGAGGGAGGGCCAAGAGACCCAGTACTTC
many,TRBV7-9,TRBJ1-5,NA,CASSDSGQPQHF,TGTGCCAGCAGTGACTCCGGTCAGCCCCAGCATTTT
NA,TRBV29-1,TRBJ2-7,TRBD2,CSVARLAGVNEQYF,TGCAGCGTTGCTAGACTAGCGGGAGTAAACGAGCAGTACTTC
few,TRBV12-3/TRBV12-4,TRBJ2-3,NA,CASSLAAGGPGEDTQYF,TGTGCCAGCAGTTTAGCTGCTGGGGGCCCAGGGGAAGATACGCAGTATTTT
many,TRBV7-2,TRBJ1-2,NA,CASSLRSGSNYGYTF,TGTGCCAGCAGCTTACGCTCTGGCAGTAACTATGGCTACACCTTC
NA,TRBV6-2/TRBV6-3,TRBJ2-4,NA,CASSYSRNVRPNIQYF,TGTGCCAGCAGTTACTCGAGAAATGTCAGACCGAACATTCAGTACTTC
few,TRBV5-4,TRBJ2-7,NA,CASSSYRASSYEQYF,TGTGCCAGCAGCTCTTACAGGGCTAGCTCCTACGAGCAGTACTTC
NA,TRBV4-1,TRBJ1-1,NA,CASSQAGGLAFF,TGCGCCAGCAGCCAAGCGGGGGGGCTTGCTTTCTTT
NA,TRBV7-2,TRBJ1-5,TRBD1,CASSFTGGGQPQHF,TGTGCCAGCAGTTTTACAGGGGGCGGTCAGCCCCAGCATTTT
NA,TRBV4-1,TRBJ2-2,TRBD1,CASSQGTGWTGELFF,TGCGCCAGCAGCCAGGGGACAGGGTGGACCGGGGAGCTGTTTTTT
few,TRBV20-1,TRBJ2-1,TRBD2,CSARGPLADNEQFF,TGCAGTGCTAGAGGGCCGCTAGCGGACAATGAGCAGTTCTTC
many,TRBV7-8,TRBJ1-4,TRBD1,CASSLELGQGWEKLFF,TGTGCCAGCAGCTTAGAACTGGGACAGGGCTGGGAAAAACTGTTTTTT
NA,TRBV6-1,TRBJ1-2,NA,CASSEQANYGYTF,TGTGCCAGCAGTGAGCAGGCTAACTATGGCTACACCTTC
NA,TRBV5-8,TRBJ2-2,NA,CASSLATANTGELFF,TGCGCCAGCAGCTTGGCAACCGCGAACACCGGGGAGCTGTTTTTT
NA,TRBV6-6,TRBJ1-1,NA,CASSYRAGGHDTEAFF,TGTGCCAGCAGTTACAGAGCGGGAGGACACGACACTGAAGCTTTCTTT
NA,TRBV29-1,TRBJ1-5,NA,CSVVRGSNQPQHF,TGCAGCGTTGTCCGGGGTAGCAATCAGCCCCAGCATTTT
few,TRBV6-6,TRBJ2-1,TRBD2,CASRPSVAGANEQFF,TGTGCCAGCAGGCCTTCCGTAGCGGGAGCGAATGAGCAGTTCTTC
few,TRBV7-8,TRBJ2-7,NA,CASSWGRSYEQYF,TGTGCCAGCAGCTGGGGACGGTCCTACGAGCAGTACTTC
many,TRBV7-2,TRBJ1-1,NA,CASSLVREAEAFF,TGTGCCAGCAGCTTAGTAAGGGAGGCTGAAGCTTTCTTT
few,TRBV7-9,TRBJ2-7,NA,CASSLAWGAGEFEQYF,TGTGCCAGCAGCTTAGCGTGGGGAGCAGGGGAGTTCGAGCAGTACTTC
NA,TRBV6-5,TRBJ2-1,NA,CASSYGVGGSYNEQFF,TGTGCCAGCAGTTACGGGGTGGGAGGCTCCTACAATGAGCAGTTCTTC